The rows below give T cell receptor beta chains drawn from one sample of a study of CD8 T cells in ankylosing spondylitis. MiXCR, applied by TCRdb to the 5' RACE reads, yields one record per CDR3 protein. The sample yields 700,000 to 1,000,000 distinct CDR3 sequences, about 12% seen once. What was sequenced was blood, either unsorted or a sorted T cell fraction (not recorded which). The receptors shown here come from a male donor with ankylosing spondylitis. Both conserved end residues are part of each CDR3. The order of the fields is clone size, V gene, D gene, J gene, CDR3 DNA, CDR3 protein. A D gene is named only where the DNA matches it firmly. Clone sizes are given selectively: once, few, many, or a class where the clone is expanded.

clone size: -
V gene: TRBV20-1
D gene: -
J gene: TRBJ2-5
CDR3 DNA: TGCAGTGCTAGGGACTACCGGTCTTTCCCCACAACCCAGTACTTC
CDR3 protein: CSARDYRSFPTTQYF

clone size: few
V gene: TRBV6-1
D gene: -
J gene: TRBJ1-6
CDR3 DNA: TGTGCCAGCAGGACAGGCTCCTCCGAATGGCCCCTCCACTTT
CDR3 protein: CASRTGSSEWPLHF

clone size: -
V gene: TRBV10-1
D gene: -
J gene: TRBJ1-4
CDR3 DNA: TGCGCCAGCGCCTCGGGTGCAACTAATGAAAAACTGTTTTTT
CDR3 protein: CASASGATNEKLFF

clone size: -
V gene: TRBV15
D gene: -
J gene: TRBJ1-4
CDR3 DNA: TGTGCCACCAGCAGAGGACAGCAGGAAACTGAAAAACTGTTTTTT
CDR3 protein: CATSRGQQETEKLFF

clone size: many
V gene: TRBV4-3
D gene: -
J gene: TRBJ1-1
CDR3 DNA: TGCGCCAGCAGCCCTCAAAGGGGGGCGGACACTGAAGCTTTCTTT
CDR3 protein: CASSPQRGADTEAFF

clone size: -
V gene: TRBV7-8
D gene: -
J gene: TRBJ2-5
CDR3 DNA: TGTGCCAGCAGCTTACCCGGACTGGCCCAGTACTTC
CDR3 protein: CASSLPGLAQYF

clone size: few
V gene: TRBV7-2
D gene: -
J gene: TRBJ2-2
CDR3 DNA: TGTGCCAGCAGCGCGACCGGGACATATACCGGGGAGCTGTTTTTT
CDR3 protein: CASSATGTYTGELFF

clone size: many
V gene: TRBV29-1
D gene: -
J gene: TRBJ1-1
CDR3 DNA: TGCAGCGCCGCCCTGGACAGCTCGAACACTGAAGCTTTCTTT
CDR3 protein: CSAALDSSNTEAFF

clone size: many
V gene: TRBV29-1
D gene: -
J gene: TRBJ2-5
CDR3 DNA: TGCAGCGAGTCCCGGGACGGAGAGACCCAGTACTTC
CDR3 protein: CSESRDGETQYF

clone size: -
V gene: TRBV6-2/TRBV6-3
D gene: -
J gene: TRBJ2-1
CDR3 DNA: TGTGCCAGCAGTTCGAGAAAGGAGGGGAATGAGCAGTTCTTC
CDR3 protein: CASSSRKEGNEQFF

clone size: -
V gene: TRBV20-1
D gene: -
J gene: TRBJ1-2
CDR3 DNA: TGCAGTGCCCGAACCCTTGGGGACTATGGCTACACCTTC
CDR3 protein: CSARTLGDYGYTF

clone size: few
V gene: TRBV20-1
D gene: -
J gene: TRBJ2-2
CDR3 DNA: TGCAGTGCTGAGACAGACAACACCGGGGAGCTGTTTTTT
CDR3 protein: CSAETDNTGELFF

clone size: few
V gene: TRBV5-4
D gene: -
J gene: TRBJ2-2
CDR3 DNA: TGTGCCAGCAGCTCTTGGACAGTCGGGGGCACCGGGGAGCTGTTTTTT
CDR3 protein: CASSSWTVGGTGELFF

clone size: -
V gene: TRBV2
D gene: -
J gene: TRBJ2-5
CDR3 DNA: TGTGCCAGCAGCGACTATAAGGAGACCCAGTACTTC
CDR3 protein: CASSDYKETQYF

clone size: few
V gene: TRBV18
D gene: TRBD1
J gene: TRBJ2-1
CDR3 DNA: TGTGCCAGCTCACCACGGACAGGGGCTCTAGATGAGCAGTTCTTC
CDR3 protein: CASSPRTGALDEQFF

clone size: -
V gene: TRBV15
D gene: -
J gene: TRBJ1-5
CDR3 DNA: TGTGCCAGAGAGTGCAATCAGCCCCAGCATTTT
CDR3 protein: CARECNQPQHF

clone size: -
V gene: TRBV2
D gene: -
J gene: TRBJ2-1
CDR3 DNA: TGTGCCAGCAGTGAAGCTCGAGGCAATGAGCAGTTCTTC
CDR3 protein: CASSEARGNEQFF

clone size: many
V gene: TRBV6-1
D gene: -
J gene: TRBJ2-5
CDR3 DNA: TGTGCCAGCAGCCGGGTTAACAGTTGGGGAGGTGAGACCCAGTACTTC
CDR3 protein: CASSRVNSWGGETQYF

clone size: -
V gene: TRBV20-1
D gene: TRBD2
J gene: TRBJ2-5
CDR3 DNA: TGCAGTGCTCCCCGACTAGCGGGGGAAGAGACCCAGTACTTC
CDR3 protein: CSAPRLAGEETQYF

clone size: -
V gene: TRBV10-3
D gene: -
J gene: TRBJ1-3
CDR3 DNA: TGTGCCATCAGCAGGGCGGACACCATATATTTT
CDR3 protein: CAISRADTIYF

clone size: many
V gene: TRBV29-1
D gene: -
J gene: TRBJ1-2
CDR3 DNA: TGCAGCGTTGAAAGGGGAGGCGGCTACACCTTC
CDR3 protein: CSVERGGGYTF

clone size: -
V gene: TRBV20-1
D gene: TRBD1
J gene: TRBJ1-2
CDR3 DNA: TGCAGTAGAGGAGGGGGACAGACGCCTTATGGCTACACCTTC
CDR3 protein: CSRGGGQTPYGYTF

clone size: -
V gene: TRBV10-3
D gene: -
J gene: TRBJ2-2
CDR3 DNA: TGTGCCATCAGTGAGAGGCAGGGTGCCGGGGAGCTGTTTTTT
CDR3 protein: CAISERQGAGELFF

clone size: -
V gene: TRBV18
D gene: -
J gene: TRBJ2-5
CDR3 DNA: TGTGCCAGCTCACCGCAGGGGTACCAAGAGACCCAGTACTTC
CDR3 protein: CASSPQGYQETQYF

clone size: many
V gene: TRBV20-1
D gene: -
J gene: TRBJ1-2
CDR3 DNA: TGCAGTGCTAACCCCCAGAACCTATATGGCTACACCTTC
CDR3 protein: CSANPQNLYGYTF

clone size: -
V gene: TRBV20-1
D gene: -
J gene: TRBJ1-4
CDR3 DNA: TGCAGTGCTAGTTTGCCTAACGGGGGTGAAAAACTGTTTTTT
CDR3 protein: CSASLPNGGEKLFF

clone size: -
V gene: TRBV15
D gene: TRBD2
J gene: TRBJ2-7
CDR3 DNA: TGTGCCACCAGCAGAGCGGGGAGGGCCGCCTACGAGCAGTACTTC
CDR3 protein: CATSRAGRAAYEQYF

clone size: many
V gene: TRBV20-1
D gene: TRBD2
J gene: TRBJ2-7
CDR3 DNA: TGCAGTGCTAGACGACTAGCGGGAGGTACGGGGGAGCAGTACTTC
CDR3 protein: CSARRLAGGTGEQYF

clone size: -
V gene: TRBV18
D gene: -
J gene: TRBJ2-7
CDR3 DNA: TGTGCCAGCTCACCGAGACCAGGGGGGGTCTCCTACGAGCAGTACTTC
CDR3 protein: CASSPRPGGVSYEQYF

clone size: -
V gene: TRBV29-1
D gene: TRBD1
J gene: TRBJ2-5
CDR3 DNA: TGCAGCGTGAACAGGGGGCCGGGAGAGACCCAGTACTTC
CDR3 protein: CSVNRGPGETQYF

clone size: few
V gene: TRBV7-9
D gene: -
J gene: TRBJ1-1
CDR3 DNA: TGTGCCAGCAGCTTTAATGGGGATACTGAAGCTTTCTTT
CDR3 protein: CASSFNGDTEAFF

clone size: few
V gene: TRBV9
D gene: -
J gene: TRBJ2-7
CDR3 DNA: TGTGCCAGCAGCGTAGCGACAGGCGTCTACGAGCAGTACTTC
CDR3 protein: CASSVATGVYEQYF

clone size: few
V gene: TRBV7-2
D gene: -
J gene: TRBJ1-3
CDR3 DNA: TGTGCCAGCAGCTTTCGTCAGAAGACTGGAAACACCATATATTTT
CDR3 protein: CASSFRQKTGNTIYF

clone size: many
V gene: TRBV20-1
D gene: -
J gene: TRBJ2-2
CDR3 DNA: TGCAGTGCCTCGGGGCAGGGAAACACCGGGGAGCTGTTTTTT
CDR3 protein: CSASGQGNTGELFF

clone size: few
V gene: TRBV20-1
D gene: -
J gene: TRBJ1-5
CDR3 DNA: TGCAGTGCTAGTGCAGGGTCAAATCAGCCCCAGCATTTT
CDR3 protein: CSASAGSNQPQHF